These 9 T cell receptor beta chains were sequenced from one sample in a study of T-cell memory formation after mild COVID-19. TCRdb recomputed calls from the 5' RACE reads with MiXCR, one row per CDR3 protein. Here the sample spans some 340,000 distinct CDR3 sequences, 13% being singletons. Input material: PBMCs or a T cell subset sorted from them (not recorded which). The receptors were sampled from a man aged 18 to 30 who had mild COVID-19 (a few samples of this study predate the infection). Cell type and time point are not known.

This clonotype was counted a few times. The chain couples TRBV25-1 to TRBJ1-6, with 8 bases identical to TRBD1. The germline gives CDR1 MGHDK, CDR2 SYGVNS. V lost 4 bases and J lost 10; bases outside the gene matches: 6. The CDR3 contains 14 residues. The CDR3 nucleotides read TGTGCCAGCAGTGTGACAGGGGCGGGATCACCCCTCCACTTT. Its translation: CASSVTGAGSPLHF. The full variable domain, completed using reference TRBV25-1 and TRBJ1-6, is EADIYQTPRYLVIGTGKKITLECSQTMGHDKMYWYQQDPGMELHLIHYSYGVNSTEKGDLSSESTVSRIRTEHFPLTLESARPSHTSQYLCASSVTGAGSPLHFGNGTRLTVT.

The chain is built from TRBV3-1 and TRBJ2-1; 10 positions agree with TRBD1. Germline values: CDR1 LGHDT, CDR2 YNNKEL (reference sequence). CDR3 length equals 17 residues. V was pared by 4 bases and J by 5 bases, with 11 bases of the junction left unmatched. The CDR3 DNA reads TGTGCCAGCAGCCCCCTCGAGGGACAGGGGCCCCACAATGAGCAGTTCTTC. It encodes CASSPLEGQGPHNEQFF.

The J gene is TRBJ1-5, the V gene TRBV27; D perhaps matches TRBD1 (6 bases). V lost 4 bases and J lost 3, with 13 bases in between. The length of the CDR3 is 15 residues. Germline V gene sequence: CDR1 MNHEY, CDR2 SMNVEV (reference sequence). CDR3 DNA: TGTGCCAGCAGTTCTGAGACAGGTTTCAATCAGCCCCAGCATTTT. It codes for CASSSETGFNQPQHF.

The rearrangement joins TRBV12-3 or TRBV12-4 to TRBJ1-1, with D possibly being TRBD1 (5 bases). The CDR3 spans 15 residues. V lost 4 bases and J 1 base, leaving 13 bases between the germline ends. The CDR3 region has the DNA TGTGCCAGCAGTTCGTACCGGGACCGGAACACTGAAGCTTTCTTT. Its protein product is CASSSYRDRNTEAFF.

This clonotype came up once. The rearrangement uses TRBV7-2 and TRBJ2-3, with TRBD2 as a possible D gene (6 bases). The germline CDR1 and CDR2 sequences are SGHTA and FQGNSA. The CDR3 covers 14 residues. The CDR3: CATTSTRLTDTQYF. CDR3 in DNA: TGTGCTACGACGTCGACTAGGCTCACAGATACGCAGTATTTT.

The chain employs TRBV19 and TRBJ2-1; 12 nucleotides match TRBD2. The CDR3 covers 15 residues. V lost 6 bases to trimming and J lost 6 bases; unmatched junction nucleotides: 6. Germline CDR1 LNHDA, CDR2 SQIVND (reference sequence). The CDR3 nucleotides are TGTGCCAGTAGGAGGGGACTAGCGGGTTTCAATGAGCAGTTCTTC. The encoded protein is CASRRGLAGFNEQFF.

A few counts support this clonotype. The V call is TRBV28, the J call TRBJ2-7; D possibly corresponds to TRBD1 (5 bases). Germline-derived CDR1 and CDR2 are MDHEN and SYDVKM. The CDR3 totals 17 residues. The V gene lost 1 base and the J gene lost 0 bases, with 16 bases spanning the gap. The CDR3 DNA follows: TGTGCCAGCAGTTTATCCGAGACAGCGTTTAGCTCCTACGAGCAGTACTTC. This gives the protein CASSLSETAFSSYEQYF.

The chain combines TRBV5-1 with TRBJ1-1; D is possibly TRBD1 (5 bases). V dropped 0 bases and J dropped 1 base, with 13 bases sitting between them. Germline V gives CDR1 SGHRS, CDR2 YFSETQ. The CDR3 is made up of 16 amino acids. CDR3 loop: CASSLGRSGTNTEAFF. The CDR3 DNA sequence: TGCGCCAGCAGCTTGGGAAGGAGCGGGACGAACACTGAAGCTTTCTTT.

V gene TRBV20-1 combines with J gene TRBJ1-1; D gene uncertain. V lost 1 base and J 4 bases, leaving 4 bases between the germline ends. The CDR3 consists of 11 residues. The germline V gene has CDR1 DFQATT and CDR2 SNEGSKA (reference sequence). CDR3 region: CSARVFTEAFF. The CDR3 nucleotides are TGCAGTGCTAGAGTCTTCACTGAAGCTTTCTTT.